This T cell receptor beta chain was recorded in a study of CD8+CD57+ T cells in acquired aplastic anemia. Study information: CD4+ and CD8+ cells, once sorted, gave DNA averaging roughly 3 ug. Regarding the study as a whole: Patients and controls were found to share twenty-nine CD8+ CDR3 sequences. Patient and control CD8+ Simpson's diversity was not significantly different.

This CDR3 comprises 13 residues. Germline lookup yields CDR1 DFQATT and CDR2 SNEGSKA (reference sequence). Trimming took 2 bases from V and 8 from J, leaving 15 bases between them. TCR beta VDJ and CDR3 profiling used genomic DNA as template. TCRdb independently ran MiXCR on the reads; one entry per CDR3 protein. The repertoire has roughly 280,000 distinct CDR3 sequences, approximately 60% of them found once; the top ten carry approximately 1.2%. On this clonotype itself: The target antigen is unknown.

Sequenced patients had shown CD8+CD57+ cell expansion by flow cytometry. Receipt of therapy had not occurred in any patient by the time of blood sampling. This clonotype was sampled from a human donor with aplastic anemia. The chain combines TRBV20-1 with TRBJ1-1; TRBD1 might be the D (5 bases). The sequenced sample consisted of sorted CD4+, CD8+, or CD8+CD57+ T cells (not recorded which) from PBMCs. The CDR3 DNA is TGCAGTGCTAGACGACGACAGCCCTCAGAAGCTTTCTTT. Translated, it gives CSARRRQPSEAFF.